Following are 29 T cell receptor beta chains from one sample sequenced in a study of CD8 T cells in Susac syndrome. RNA totalling 0.5 to 1 ug underwent reverse transcription with random hexamers. TCRdb itself ran the immunoSEQ multiplex PCR reads through MiXCR, one entry per CDR3 protein. The table includes roughly 130,000 distinct CDR3 sequences, 90% to 95% detected once. The sample comprised CD4+ T cells from PBMCs. The origin of the receptors is a human donor in good health.

This chain connects TRBV5-1 to TRBJ1-5; D remains ambiguous. Trimming removed 4 bases from V and 9 bases from J, with 14 bases in between. This CDR3 is built from 13 residues. CDR1 is SGHRS and CDR2 is YFSETQ in the germline V gene. CDR3 bases: TGCGCCAGCAGCCTCAGCGACCGAGGGCCCCAGCATTTT. Its protein is CASSLSDRGPQHF.

The J gene is TRBJ2-7, the V gene TRBV12-3 or TRBV12-4, with a weak D call TRBD2 (5 bases). Between the trimmed V and J ends, which lost 5 bases and 3 bases, there was a span of 14 bases. There are 14 residues in the CDR3. This chain's CDR3 is CASSVALRGYEQYF. Written as DNA, the CDR3 is TGTGCCAGCAGTGTGGCCCTTCGGGGCTACGAGCAGTACTTC.

This rearrangement joins TRBV28 to TRBJ2-5; TRBD2 matches 7 bases. The CDR3 spans 15 residues. CDR1 MDHEN and CDR2 SYDVKM come from the germline V gene. J gave up 5 bases and V 2 bases, and 8 bases lay outside the gene matches. CDR3 nucleotides: TGTGCCAGCAGTTTACGAGGGAGGGTCGGTGAGACCCAGTACTTC. It specifies CASSLRGRVGETQYF.

J is TRBJ2-1 and V is TRBV29-1, with D unclear. Germline V gene lookup returns CDR1 SQVTM and CDR2 ANQGSEA. This CDR3 spans 10 amino acids. With 4 bases removed from V and 8 bases from J, the gap between germline ends came to 6 bases. In DNA, the CDR3 is TGCAGCGTTGGGATTCATGAGCAGTTCTTC. Residues: CSVGIHEQFF.

The genes are TRBV28 and TRBJ1-3, with 10 bases matching TRBD1. The CDR3 consists of 15 residues. Per the germline V gene, CDR1 is MDHEN and CDR2 is SYDVKM. After removal of 4 bases from V and 7 bases from J, the junction contained 7 bases not matched to a gene. CDR3 nucleotide sequence: TGTGCCAGCAGTTCTTTTCCGGACAGGGGGAACACCATATATTTT. Translated: CASSSFPDRGNTIYF.

The chain recombines TRBV14 with TRBJ2-5; D is undetermined. Trimming removed 2 bases at V and 5 bases at J, with 6 bases between. Germline V CDR1 and CDR2: SGHDN, FVKESK. This CDR3 spans 12 amino acids. The CDR3 DNA reads TGTGCCAGCAGCCAAAAGAGGGAGACCCAGTACTTC. Its protein product is CASSQKRETQYF.

The rearrangement links TRBV7-9 to TRBJ1-4, with D perhaps matching TRBD1 (5 bases). Trimming shortened V by 5 bases and J by 8 bases, and 15 bases separated the two germline ends. The germline V gene encodes CDR1 SEHNR and CDR2 FQNEAQ (reference sequence). This CDR3 is 14 amino acids long. The CDR3 loop is CASSPTGAGEKLFF. The CDR3 DNA reads TGTGCCAGCAGCCCGACCGGGGCTGGGGAAAAACTGTTTTTT.

The chain carries TRBV2 and TRBJ2-1, with D perhaps matching TRBD1 or TRBD2 (6 bases each). The DNA end favors TRBJ2-7, so the J call may be wrong. This CDR3 region has 13 residues. Germline V gene data show CDR1 as SNHLY and CDR2 as FYNNEI. The DNA of the CDR3 is TGTGCCAGCTGGCAGGGGACTCTCGGGGAGCAGTACTTC. Protein product: CASWQGTLGEQYF.

The chain has TRBV7-9 and TRBJ2-5; possibly TRBD1 for D (6 bases). Germline values: CDR1 SEHNR, CDR2 FQNEAQ (reference sequence). V was cut by 4 bases and J by 6 bases, with 15 bases left in between. CDR3 length: 14 amino acids. The CDR3 region has the DNA TGTGCCAGCAGCTGGGACAAACCGACGAAGACCCAGTACTTC. Encoded protein: CASSWDKPTKTQYF.

The chain recombines TRBV11-2 with TRBJ2-3, with D unclear. V was trimmed by 5 bases and J by 4 bases, leaving 16 bases between them. Per germline, CDR1 SGHAT and CDR2 FQNNGV. The CDR3 is made up of 15 amino acids. The CDR3 bases are TGTGCCAGCAGCGACTCTTACCGGGCAGCAGATACGCAGTATTTT. It specifies CASSDSYRAADTQYF.

The chain employs TRBV7-9 and TRBJ2-1, with TRBD2 matching 15 bases. Germline assignment: CDR1 SEHNR and CDR2 FQNEAQ (reference sequence). The CDR3 is 16 amino acids. With 1 base clipped from V and 6 bases from J, the junction kept 1 base outside the gene matches. The CDR3 region is CASSLGTSGRANEQFF. The CDR3 DNA is TGTGCCAGCAGCTTAGGGACTAGCGGGAGGGCCAATGAGCAGTTCTTC.

This chain links TRBV7-9 with TRBJ2-1, with D perhaps assigned TRBD1 or TRBD2 (5 bases each). V lost 5 bases to trimming and J lost 5 bases, with 16 bases between them. In germline, CDR1 is SEHNR, CDR2 FQNEAQ (reference sequence). CDR3 length: 15 amino acids. The CDR3 region is CASSAPTGTNNEQFF. CDR3 in DNA: TGTGCCAGCAGCGCCCCGACGGGGACCAACAATGAGCAGTTCTTC.

V usage is TRBV18 and J usage is TRBJ2-5; TRBD1 matches at 8 bases. The length of the CDR3 is 14 residues. The germline gives CDR1 KGHSH, CDR2 LQKENI. V was pared by 5 bases and J by 2 bases, with 4 bases of the junction left unmatched. The CDR3 reads CASSAHRGQETQYF. The DNA for the CDR3 is TGTGCCAGCTCAGCCCACAGGGGGCAAGAGACCCAGTACTTC.

This chain connects TRBV18 to TRBJ2-1, with TRBD2 matching 10 bases. Germline V gives CDR1 KGHSH, CDR2 LQKENI. This CDR3 spans 17 amino acids. V trimming: 0 bases; J trimming: 10 bases; junction bases outside the gene matches: 12. The CDR3 spells CASSPPSGPAGGKEQFF. The DNA of the CDR3 is TGTGCCAGCTCACCACCGAGCGGTCCAGCGGGAGGGAAGGAGCAGTTCTTC. Looking up the rest from reference TRBV18 and TRBJ2-1 gives the full variable domain: NAGVMQNPRHLVRRRGQEARLRCSPMKGHSHVYWYRQLPEEGLKFMVYLQKENIIDESGMPKERFSAEFPKEGPSILRIQQVVRGDSAAYFCASSPPSGPAGGKEQFFGPGTRLTVL.

This chain joins TRBV5-1 and TRBJ1-1; D is possibly TRBD1 (5 bases). Trimming pared 3 bases from V and 1 base from J, leaving 13 bases between. The germline gives CDR1 SGHRS, CDR2 YFSETQ. CDR3 length equals 15 residues. The CDR3: CASSSQGSPNTEAFF. As DNA, the CDR3 is TGCGCCAGCAGCTCGCAGGGCAGCCCGAACACTGAAGCTTTCTTT.

The gene calls are TRBV5-1 and TRBJ1-1, with 11 nucleotides matching TRBD1. Germline CDR1 and CDR2: SGHRS and YFSETQ. The CDR3 extends over 16 amino acids. Trimming took 3 bases from V and 1 from J; bases not matched to a gene: 5. In nucleotides, the CDR3 is TGCGCCAGCAGCTCTAGGACAGGGGGCGCGAACACTGAAGCTTTCTTT. Translated, it gives CASSSRTGGANTEAFF.

This clonotype was seen a handful of times. CDR3 protein: CASSSQGDTQYF. The CDR3, as DNA: TGTGCCAGCAGCTCCCAGGGGGATACGCAGTATTTT. V is TRBV5-6 and J is TRBJ2-3; TRBD1 might be the D (6 bases). Trimming shortened V by 3 bases and J by 6 bases, and 8 bases separated the two germline ends. CDR1 is SGHDT and CDR2 is YYEEEE in the germline V gene. The CDR3 has 12 amino acids.

J is TRBJ2-3 and V is TRBV11-2; 7 nucleotides match TRBD1. V was pared by 5 bases and J by 4 bases, with 3 bases of the junction left unmatched. This CDR3 is built from 13 residues. Germline CDR1 and CDR2: SGHAT and FQNNGV. This CDR3 reads CASSATGPDTQYF. The CDR3 DNA is TGTGCCAGCAGCGCGACAGGGCCAGATACGCAGTATTTT. The full variable domain, completed using reference TRBV11-2 and TRBJ2-3, is EAGVAQSPRYKIIEKRQSVAFWCNPISGHATLYWYQQILGQGPKLLIQFQNNGVVDDSQLPKDRFSAERLKGVDSTLKIQPAKLEDSAVYLCASSATGPDTQYFGPGTRLTVL.

The chain combines TRBV29-1 with TRBJ2-4; TRBD2 matches 7 bases. The trim removed 4 bases at V and 8 bases at J, leaving 2 bases unmatched. The germline gives CDR1 SQVTM, CDR2 ANQGSEA. This CDR3 has 11 residues. CDR3 nucleotides: TGCAGCGTTGGTGGGGGGGACATTCAGTACTTC. This codes for CSVGGGDIQYF. Together with reference TRBV29-1 and TRBJ2-4, the CDR3 gives the full variable domain: SAVISQKPSRDICQRGTSLTIQCQVDSQVTMMFWYRQQPGQSLTLIATANQGSEATYESGFVIDKFPISRPNLTFSTLTVSNMSPEDSSIYLCSVGGGDIQYFGAGTRLSVL.

The V gene is TRBV12-3 or TRBV12-4, the J gene TRBJ1-5; D gene uncertain. The length of the CDR3 is 16 residues. The germline V and J ends were trimmed by 1 base and 0 bases, with 10 bases remaining between them. The chain's CDR3 is CASSLEAGLSNQPQHF. The CDR3 DNA reads as TGTGCCAGCAGTTTAGAGGCAGGACTTAGCAATCAGCCCCAGCATTTT.

This clonotype has just one count. This rearrangement joins TRBV2 to TRBJ2-7; unclear D gene. CDR3 size: 12 residues. V was pared by 4 bases and J by 2 bases, with 6 bases between. Germline CDR1 reads SNHLY; CDR2 reads FYNNEI. The CDR3, as DNA: TGTGCCAGCAGTGGCGATACCTACGAGCAGTACTTC. Translating it yields CASSGDTYEQYF.

V gene TRBV19 combines with J gene TRBJ2-3; D remains unclear. The V gene's germline CDR1 is LNHDA and CDR2 SQIVND (reference sequence). The CDR3 consists of 13 residues. V was cut by 2 bases and J by 5 bases, with 8 bases left in between. This CDR3 reads CASSITEQDTQYF. DNA of the CDR3: TGTGCCAGTAGTATAACAGAGCAAGATACGCAGTATTTT.

The V gene is TRBV5-1, the J gene TRBJ2-5; D unclear. CDR1 SGHRS and CDR2 YFSETQ come from the germline V gene. The CDR3 covers 14 residues. V was trimmed by 1 base and J by 2 bases, leaving 9 bases between them. CDR3 DNA: TGCGCCAGCAGCTTGAGCCAGGTTCAAGAGACCCAGTACTTC. As protein: CASSLSQVQETQYF.

J is TRBJ2-2 and V is TRBV6-5; TRBD1 matches 8 bases. After removal of 8 bases from V and 4 bases from J, the junction contained 9 bases not matched to a gene. The length of the CDR3 is 15 residues. The germline gives CDR1 MNHEY, CDR2 SVGAGI. The CDR3 loop is CASFRTGSITGELFF. DNA for the CDR3: TGTGCCAGCTTCCGGACAGGGTCAATCACCGGGGAGCTGTTTTTT.

The count of this clonotype is one. V usage is TRBV7-2 and J usage is TRBJ2-7; TRBD2 matches at 13 bases. The germline V gene encodes CDR1 SGHTA and CDR2 FQGNSA. Losses at the gene ends were 5 bases for V and 3 bases for J; bases not matched to a gene: 4. CDR3 size: 15 residues. CDR3 sequence: CASSQGLAGLYEQYF. Here the CDR3 DNA reads TGTGCCAGCAGCCAGGGACTAGCGGGGCTCTACGAGCAGTACTTC. Full variable domain (remainder filled in from reference TRBV7-2 and TRBJ2-7): GAGVSQSPSNKVTEKGKDVELRCDPISGHTALYWYRQSLGQGLEFLIYFQGNSAPDKSGLPSDRFSAERTGGSVSTLTIQRTQQEDSAVYLCASSQGLAGLYEQYFGPGTRLTVT.

The gene calls are TRBV5-4 and TRBJ2-1; 10 nucleotides match TRBD2. The CDR3 totals 16 residues. Looked up from germline, CDR1 is SGHNT and CDR2 is YYREEE (reference sequence). The V segment lost 5 bases and the J segment 3 bases; nucleotides outside the gene matches: 8. The CDR3 DNA sequence: TGTGCCAGCAGTTCGGACCGGACTAGCGGCTACAATGAGCAGTTCTTC. This encodes CASSSDRTSGYNEQFF.

The CDR3: CSVEPRTPGAKGEQYF. DNA for the CDR3: TGCAGCGTTGAACCAAGGACCCCAGGGGCGAAAGGCGAGCAGTACTTC. The chain recombines TRBV29-1 with TRBJ2-7; D is perhaps TRBD1 (6 bases). V dropped 2 bases and J dropped 6 bases, with 23 bases sitting between them. CDR3 length: 16 residues. The germline V gene has CDR1 SQVTM and CDR2 ANQGSEA.

The genes are TRBV3-1 and TRBJ1-2; D gene unclear. The ends were cut back, 1 base at V and 0 bases at J, with 9 bases in the middle. CDR3 size: 15 residues. Germline V gene sequence: CDR1 LGHDT, CDR2 YNNKEL (reference sequence). CDR3 DNA sequence: TGTGCCAGCAGCCAAGGAATCTTAGCTAACTATGGCTACACCTTC. Amino acids: CASSQGILANYGYTF.

This chain links TRBV7-9 with TRBJ2-1; 9 bases line up with TRBD2. J lost 2 bases, V lost 5 bases, and 7 bases had no gene match. This CDR3 is 16 amino acids long. Germline V gives CDR1 SEHNR, CDR2 FQNEAQ (reference sequence). For the CDR3, the DNA is TGTGCCAGCAGCGCCAGACTAGCGGAGGCCTACAATGAGCAGTTCTTC. Its protein is CASSARLAEAYNEQFF.